The source of this T cell receptor beta chain is a study of T cells in Graves' hyperthyroidism and ophthalmopathy. Germline loops: CDR1 MNHNS, CDR2 SASEGT. The CDR3 is 13 residues long. RNA transcripts yielded amplified TCR beta CDR3 regions. In the first-round RT-PCR of the TCR CDR3, the HTBI primer set was used. MiXCR, run by TCRdb on the multiplex PCR reads, gives a single entry per CDR3 protein. The data hold 600,000 to 700,000 distinct CDR3 sequences, with 14% to 15% observed a single time. Under 3 months was the duration of disease in ophthalmopathy patients, who also had a Clinical Activity Score of at least 3 and a NOSPECS grade of at least 4. Uncontrolled infections, other autoimmune diseases, pregnancy or lactation led to exclusion of patients. A note on this clonotype: Its cognate antigen is unknown. The germline gene is not matched at one end of the junction; a read error may be the cause.

General observations from the study: In blood, most of the thyroid clonotypes expanded above 0.001 were also present.

The sequenced sample consisted of blood. The chain recombines TRBV6-1 with TRBJ2-2, with D perhaps matching TRBD1 or TRBD2 (5 bases each). The TCR sequence derives from a middle-aged woman with Graves' ophthalmopathy. The DNA of the CDR3 is TGTGCCAGCTCGCCCTTAACCGGGACGCCATTTTCGTTT. It translates to CASSPLTGTPFSF.